These 8 T cell receptor beta chains share one sample of origin, sequenced in a study of blood T cell repertoires in COVID-19. Some clones are missing from TCRdb's copy, which holds only in-frame ones; the method was immunoSEQ multiplex PCR. Among 150,000 or so clones listed, 85% to 90% were seen once. Sequencing input: peripheral blood. Receptor source: a woman in her thirties or forties with acute or convalescent COVID-19.

V usage is TRBV5-4 and J usage is TRBJ1-2; D is uncertain. Trimming took off 1 base at V and 8 bases at J, with 9 bases between the two ends. This CDR3 is 12 amino acids long. Germline loops: CDR1 SGHNT, CDR2 YYREEE (reference sequence). CDR3 sequence: CASSLRHGGYTF. CDR3 DNA sequence: TGTGCCAGCAGCTTGCGACATGGGGGCTACACCTTC. Based on the CDR3 plus reference TRBV5-4 and TRBJ1-2, the full variable domain is ETGVTQSPTHLIKTRGQQVTLRCSSQSGHNTVSWYQQALGQGPQFIFQYYREEENGRGNFPPRFSGLQFPNYSSELNVNALELDDSALYLCASSLRHGGYTFGSGTRLTVV.

The chain couples TRBV24-1 to TRBJ2-1, with D perhaps TRBD2 (6 bases). Trimming left V 1 base short and J 7 bases short, with 10 bases between. There are 14 residues in the CDR3. Germline values: CDR1 KGHDR, CDR2 SFDVKD. CDR3 region: CATSDFGGGNEQFF. As DNA, the CDR3 is TGTGCCACCAGTGATTTCGGGGGTGGTAATGAGCAGTTCTTC.

This clone has only one observation. This chain uses TRBV18 with TRBJ1-5; 9 nucleotides agree with TRBD1. Losses at the gene ends were 3 bases for V and 10 bases for J; bases not matched to a gene: 10. Germline V gene lookup returns CDR1 KGHSH and CDR2 LQKENI. The CDR3 spans 15 residues. The CDR3 region is CASSPNAGQGFPQHF. The CDR3 region has the DNA TGTGCCAGCTCACCTAACGCGGGACAGGGTTTTCCCCAGCATTTT.

The V and J genes are TRBV30 and TRBJ1-2; TRBD1 is a possible D gene (5 bases). V lost 5 bases to trimming and J lost 4 bases, with 11 bases between them. There are 12 residues in the CDR3. Germline assignment: CDR1 GTSNPN and CDR2 SVGIG (reference sequence). Here the CDR3 DNA reads TGTGCCTGGGGGAAAGGGGCCTATGGCTACACCTTC. This gives the protein CAWGKGAYGYTF.

The genes are TRBV15 and TRBJ1-5; a weak D match, TRBD1 (5 bases). V dropped 0 bases and J dropped 0 bases, with 12 bases sitting between them. This CDR3 region has 17 residues. The germline gives CDR1 LNHNV, CDR2 YYDKDF (reference sequence). Here the CDR3 DNA reads TGTGCCACCAGCAGAGATCCGACAGAGTATAGCAATCAGCCCCAGCATTTT. Translating it yields CATSRDPTEYSNQPQHF. Looking up the rest from reference TRBV15 and TRBJ1-5 gives the full variable domain: DAMVIQNPRYQVTQFGKPVTLSCSQTLNHNVMYWYQQKSSQAPKLLFHYYDKDFNNEADTPDNFQSRRPNTSFCFLDIRSPGLGDTAMYLCATSRDPTEYSNQPQHFGDGTRLSIL.

The genes are TRBV6-6 and TRBJ1-4; 10 bases match TRBD1. V shed 6 bases, J shed 5 bases, and the junction held 9 bases outside the gene matches. CDR3 length equals 16 residues. CDR1 is MNHNY, CDR2 SVGAGI, per germline (reference sequence). The CDR3 here is CASSRLDRGRNEKLFF. The CDR3 region has the DNA TGTGCCAGCAGCCGATTAGACAGGGGGCGAAATGAAAAACTGTTTTTT.

The chain links TRBV29-1 to TRBJ1-3, with D perhaps matching TRBD1 (6 bases). CDR1 SQVTM and CDR2 ANQGSEA come from the germline V gene. V was cut by 6 bases and J by 0 bases, with 18 bases left in between. The CDR3 runs to 16 residues. The CDR3 DNA follows: TGCAGCGTCGCCTACGGGACACCTAACTCTGGAAACACCATATATTTT. Translated: CSVAYGTPNSGNTIYF.

This chain uses TRBV6-5 with TRBJ1-1, with 8 bases lining up with TRBD1. The CDR3 sequence is 14 residues long. The V and J ends lost 2 bases and 6 bases, in that order; junction bases with no gene match: 5. Germline lookup yields CDR1 MNHEY and CDR2 SVGAGI. The CDR3 bases are TGTGCCAGCAGTTACGACACGGACAGGGCTGAAGCTTTCTTT. It is translated as CASSYDTDRAEAFF.